The 19 T cell receptor beta chains reported below all come from one sample, sequenced in a study of blood T cell repertoires in COVID-19. Only in-frame clones appear in the TCRdb table, and some are missing; sequencing was by immunoSEQ multiplex PCR. Here the sample spans some 310,000 clones, about nine tenths being singletons. Sequences were obtained from peripheral blood. Receptor source: a man aged 50 or older with active or convalescent COVID-19.

The chain recombines TRBV2 with TRBJ2-2; D not resolved. CDR1 is SNHLY, CDR2 FYNNEI, per germline. V lost 8 bases to trimming and J lost 6 bases, with 10 bases between them. The CDR3 is 12 residues long. The CDR3 DNA reads as TGTGCCAGCGGCGGTAAGGCCGGGGAGCTGTTTTTT. Translation: CASGGKAGELFF.

The chain couples TRBV18 to TRBJ1-1; unclear D gene. This CDR3 comprises 13 residues. V lost 5 bases, J lost 0 bases, and 7 bases lay in between. Germline lookup yields CDR1 KGHSH and CDR2 LQKENI. The CDR3 here is CASSEAMNTEAFF. The CDR3 nucleotides read TGTGCCAGCTCAGAGGCCATGAACACTGAAGCTTTCTTT.

The CDR3 region is CASSPSNQPQHF. The CDR3 DNA reads TGTGCCAGTAGCCCGAGCAATCAGCCCCAGCATTTT. The chain combines TRBV19 with TRBJ1-5; D remains unclear. V was shortened by 6 bases and J by 1 base, with 4 bases between the two germline ends. In germline, CDR1 is LNHDA, CDR2 SQIVND (reference sequence). The CDR3 consists of 12 residues.

The rearrangement uses TRBV5-1 and TRBJ1-1; no definite D call. Germline CDR1 is SGHRS and CDR2 is YFSETQ. With 2 bases removed from V and 2 bases from J, the gap between germline ends came to 7 bases. The CDR3 totals 13 residues. This CDR3 is CASSFTGNTEAFF. DNA of the CDR3: TGCGCCAGCAGCTTCACGGGAAACACTGAAGCTTTCTTT.

The rearrangement joins TRBV4-1 to TRBJ1-1, with D unresolved. V was pared by 0 bases and J by 2 bases, with 19 bases between. Germline V gives CDR1 MGHRA, CDR2 YSYEKL. The CDR3 is 18 residues long. The chain's CDR3 is CASSQEVTLLSRNTEAFF. The CDR3 coding sequence is TGCGCCAGCAGCCAAGAAGTGACACTTCTTTCACGAAACACTGAAGCTTTCTTT.

The rearrangement links TRBV5-1 to TRBJ2-5, with D perhaps TRBD2 (5 bases). CDR3 size: 13 residues. Germline V gene sequence: CDR1 SGHRS, CDR2 YFSETQ. The V gene lost 6 bases and the J gene lost 4 bases, with 13 bases spanning the gap. CDR3 sequence reads: CASTEVGGETQYF. The CDR3 coding sequence is TGCGCCAGCACGGAGGTTGGAGGAGAGACCCAGTACTTC.

This clone was seen a single time. The chain recombines TRBV19 with TRBJ1-1, with 8 bases identical to TRBD1. After removal of 7 bases from V and 1 base from J, the junction contained 11 bases not matched to a gene. CDR1 LNHDA and CDR2 SQIVND come from the germline V gene (reference sequence). CDR3 length equals 16 residues. The CDR3 region has the DNA TGTGCCAGTAAGTCAGGGGGCGGCTTTCCGAACACTGAAGCTTTCTTT. Translating gives CASKSGGGFPNTEAFF.

This clone was seen once. Within the sample, other DNA sequences also encode this same CDR3. The gene calls are TRBV19 and TRBJ2-7, with 10 bases identical to TRBD1. This CDR3 region has 15 residues. J lost 2 bases, V lost 3 bases, and 4 bases had no gene match. The germline V gene encodes CDR1 LNHDA and CDR2 SQIVND (reference sequence). CDR3 amino acids: CASSISGQGAYEQYF. The CDR3 DNA is TGTGCCAGTAGTATCAGTGGACAGGGGGCCTACGAGCAGTACTTC.

Regarding this clone: Distinct nucleotide sequences in the sample also encode this CDR3. The genes are TRBV6-5 and TRBJ1-5; possibly TRBD1 for D (5 bases). Between the trimmed V and J ends, which lost 0 bases and 4 bases, there was a span of 10 bases. Germline loops: CDR1 MNHEY, CDR2 SVGAGI. CDR3 length: 15 residues. The DNA for the CDR3 is TGTGCCAGCAGTTACTCTGGTCAGGGAAATCAGCCCCAGCATTTT. This gives the protein CASSYSGQGNQPQHF.

There are a few counts of this clone. This rearrangement joins TRBV29-1 to TRBJ1-2; tentative D call: TRBD1 (6 bases). Between the trimmed V and J ends, which lost 2 bases and 7 bases, there was a span of 8 bases. Germline CDR1 and CDR2: SQVTM and ANQGSEA. CDR3 length equals 11 residues. The CDR3 region is CSVEQGLGYTF. In DNA, the CDR3 is TGCAGCGTTGAACAGGGGCTTGGCTACACCTTC.

The chain links TRBV11-3 to TRBJ2-2, with TRBD1 as a possible D gene (6 bases). The V and J ends lost 5 bases and 4 bases respectively, with 11 bases between them. The CDR3 spans 14 residues. Germline CDR1 and CDR2: SGHNT and YENEEA. The CDR3 here is CASSPRDITGELFF. In DNA form, the CDR3 reads TGTGCCAGCAGCCCCCGGGACATCACCGGGGAGCTGTTTTTT. The entire variable domain, with the rest obtained from reference TRBV11-3 and TRBJ2-2, is as follows: EAGVVQSPRYKIIEKKQPVAFWCNPISGHNTLYWYLQNLGQGPELLIRYENEEAVDDSQLPKDRFSAERLKGVDSTLKIQPAELGDSAVYLCASSPRDITGELFFGEGSRLTVL.

V usage is TRBV10-3 and J usage is TRBJ2-3; 9 bases agree with TRBD2. Germline lookup yields CDR1 ENHRY and CDR2 SYGVKD. This CDR3 has 16 residues. V lost 2 bases to trimming and J lost 5 bases; unmatched junction nucleotides: 8. CDR3 in DNA: TGTGCCATCAGTGAGGTGGGCGGGAGGGCGAGAGATACGCAGTATTTT. Translating gives CAISEVGGRARDTQYF.

The J gene is TRBJ2-7, the V gene TRBV4-3; the match to TRBD1 covers 10 bases. With 5 bases clipped from V and 5 bases from J, the junction kept 9 bases outside the gene matches. From germline, CDR1 is LGHNA and CDR2 YSLEER. The CDR3 sequence is 15 residues long. As DNA, the CDR3 is TGCGCCAGCAGCGATACCGGGACAGGGGCCGACGAGCAGTACTTC. This gives the protein CASSDTGTGADEQYF.

V and J are TRBV19 and TRBJ2-7; D possibly corresponds to TRBD1 (6 bases). The CDR3 contains 18 residues. V dropped 6 bases and J dropped 1 base, with 25 bases sitting between them. CDR1 and CDR2 (germline): LNHDA, SQIVND (reference sequence). DNA of the CDR3: TGTGCCAGTAGCCCAGGGAGCAGGGGTGAAAGGGGGTCCTACGAGCAGTACTTC. This codes for CASSPGSRGERGSYEQYF.

The V call is TRBV10-3, the J call TRBJ1-1; D is unclear. The V end lost 7 bases, the J end lost 3 bases, and 12 bases lay between the germline ends. Germline CDR1 and CDR2: ENHRY and SYGVKD. There are 13 residues in the CDR3. The CDR3 here is CAIKQQWDTEAFF. In DNA form, the CDR3 reads TGTGCCATCAAACAGCAGTGGGACACTGAAGCTTTCTTT.

The rearrangement joins TRBV27 to TRBJ1-5; D remains unclear. The CDR3 is 13 residues long. The V gene's germline CDR1 is MNHEY and CDR2 SMNVEV (reference sequence). Deletions cut 2 bases from V and 15 bases from J, with 17 bases between. CDR3 loop: CASSLKSGSSPHF. The CDR3 nucleotides read TGTGCCAGCAGTTTAAAAAGCGGCAGCTCTCCGCATTTT.

The chain uses TRBV5-1 and TRBJ2-1; 8 bases align to TRBD2. This CDR3 is 14 amino acids long. The germline V gene encodes CDR1 SGHRS and CDR2 YFSETQ. The ends lost 4 bases at V and 5 bases at J; junction bases unmatched: 5. The CDR3 nucleotides are TGCGCCAGCAGCGTAAGCGGGGGCCACAATGAGCAGTTCTTC. Translated, it gives CASSVSGGHNEQFF.

The V gene is TRBV6-1, the J gene TRBJ1-5; TRBD1 agrees at 7 bases. Trimming removed 3 bases from V and 6 bases from J; junction bases left unmatched: 5. CDR3 length: 14 residues. CDR1 and CDR2 from the germline V gene are MNHNS and SASEGT. CDR3 amino acids: CASSDNRGSQPQHF. DNA of the CDR3: TGTGCCAGCAGTGACAACAGGGGTAGTCAGCCCCAGCATTTT.

The gene calls are TRBV28 and TRBJ2-7; possible D gene TRBD1, 6 bases. Trimming removed 3 bases from V and 0 bases from J, with 12 bases in between. Germline CDR1 reads MDHEN; CDR2 reads SYDVKM. This CDR3 has 15 amino acids. CDR3 nucleotide sequence: TGTGCCAGCAGTTTGACAGGCGTCACCTCCTACGAGCAGTACTTC. Amino acids: CASSLTGVTSYEQYF.